One and the same sample provided the 19 T cell receptor beta chains below, sequenced in a study of T cell repertoires in cytomegalovirus infection. MiXCR, run by TCRdb on the reads, gives a single entry per CDR3 protein. Among around 900,000 distinct CDR3 sequences listed, around 32% were seen once. Their recognized antigens are unknown. The sequencing here drew on cultured CD8+ T cells from PBMCs, taken from culture after CMV antigen stimulation. The receptors derive from a human donor in good health (CMV status not recorded). Some clones in this sample may be carry-over from other donors' samples.

This chain uses TRBV28 with TRBJ1-1; 7 nucleotides align to TRBD1. V lost 7 bases, J lost 6 bases, and 8 bases stayed unmatched. The germline V gene encodes CDR1 MDHEN and CDR2 SYDVKM. CDR3 length equals 13 residues. CDR3 sequence: CASMLGGRSEAFF. Here the CDR3 DNA reads TGTGCCAGCATGTTAGGGGGCCGGTCTGAAGCTTTCTTT.

This clonotype has just a few counts. The chain carries TRBV6-1 and TRBJ2-3; TRBD2 aligns across 10 bases. The germline gives CDR1 MNHNS, CDR2 SASEGT. V was clipped by 7 bases and J by 3 bases; unmatched bases: 7. The CDR3 length is 15 residues. The CDR3 spells CASILLAGITDTQYF. The CDR3 bases are TGTGCCAGCATCTTACTAGCGGGGATAACAGATACGCAGTATTTT.

This chain uses TRBV27 with TRBJ2-1; D remains unclear. The germline V gene encodes CDR1 MNHEY and CDR2 SMNVEV (reference sequence). The CDR3 runs to 15 residues. V gave up 7 bases and J gave up 2 bases, with 15 bases separating them. For the CDR3, the DNA is TGTGCCAGCACCCCGATAGGAACCGCCTACAATGAGCAGTTCTTC. As protein: CASTPIGTAYNEQFF.

V gene TRBV3-1 combines with J gene TRBJ2-6; D assignment may be TRBD1 or TRBD2 (5 bases each). Between the trimmed V and J ends, which lost 4 bases and 0 bases, there was a span of 16 bases. CDR1 and CDR2 from the germline V gene are LGHDT and YNNKEL (reference sequence). There are 18 residues in the CDR3. As DNA, the CDR3 is TGTGCCAGCAGCCTCGGGACGCAAACCCTCTCTGGGGCCAACGTCCTGACTTTC. Protein product: CASSLGTQTLSGANVLTF.

This clonotype was picked up many times. The chain uses TRBV7-2 and TRBJ2-2, with 8 bases lining up with TRBD1. The CDR3 spans 16 residues. J was trimmed by 4 bases and V by 3 bases; bases with no gene match: 7. Germline CDR1 and CDR2: SGHTA and FQGNSA. CDR3 residues: CASSLRTGKFTGELFF. CDR3 DNA: TGTGCCAGCAGCTTGCGGACAGGGAAGTTCACCGGGGAGCTGTTTTTT.

Points on this clonotype: It may be a read error: a sequence one base away is much more abundant. The rearrangement uses TRBV6-5 and TRBJ1-3, with 7 bases aligning to TRBD1. This CDR3 is 14 amino acids long. With 5 bases clipped from V and 4 bases from J, the junction kept 5 bases outside the gene matches. Germline V gene data show CDR1 as MNHEY and CDR2 as SVGAGI. Here the CDR3 DNA reads TGTGCCAGCAGTCCGGACAGGACAGGAAACACCATATATTTT. Residues: CASSPDRTGNTIYF.

This clonotype has more than one count but fewer than ten. V and J are TRBV12-3 or TRBV12-4 and TRBJ2-5; unclear D gene. The CDR3 contains 11 residues. The V end was cut by 6 bases, the J end by 3 bases, with 5 bases between. CDR3 sequence reads: CASRFEETQYF. The CDR3 DNA follows: TGTGCCAGCAGGTTCGAAGAGACCCAGTACTTC.

The chain carries TRBV4-2 and TRBJ2-3; 9 bases fit TRBD2. The CDR3 consists of 16 residues. Germline CDR1 reads LGHNA; CDR2 reads YNFKEQ. The V gene end was trimmed by 3 bases and the J gene end by 2 bases; junction bases not matched to a gene: 6. The CDR3 nucleotides are TGTGCCAGCAGCCAGTTACTAGCGGGTCTCACAGATACGCAGTATTTT. This gives the protein CASSQLLAGLTDTQYF.

The rearrangement joins TRBV7-6 to TRBJ1-1, with D unclear. The V gene's germline CDR1 is SGHVS and CDR2 FNYEAQ. The CDR3 totals 14 residues. V lost 2 bases and J 3 bases, leaving 10 bases between the germline ends. CDR3: CASSLKGGYTEAFF. CDR3 nucleotides: TGTGCCAGCAGCTTAAAGGGAGGGTACACTGAAGCTTTCTTT.

This clonotype came up a few times. The chain employs TRBV18 and TRBJ1-6; 7 bases align to TRBD1. CDR3 length: 17 amino acids. The V gene end was trimmed by 0 bases and the J gene end by 3 bases; junction bases not matched to a gene: 5. Germline loops: CDR1 KGHSH, CDR2 LQKENI. The CDR3 DNA reads as TGTGCCAGCTCACCACCTCGCCGGGACAGCTATAATTCACCCCTCCACTTT. This gives the protein CASSPPRRDSYNSPLHF. Variable domain in full (rest from reference TRBV18 and TRBJ1-6): NAGVMQNPRHLVRRRGQEARLRCSPMKGHSHVYWYRQLPEEGLKFMVYLQKENIIDESGMPKERFSAEFPKEGPSILRIQQVVRGDSAAYFCASSPPRRDSYNSPLHFGNGTRLTVT.

This clonotype has more than one count but fewer than ten. CDR3 residues: CASSYRQGTQETQYF. In DNA, the CDR3 is TGTGCCAGCAGCTATCGACAGGGGACCCAAGAGACCCAGTACTTC. The chain couples TRBV7-9 to TRBJ2-5; 8 bases agree with TRBD1. The CDR3 totals 15 residues. Trimming at V came to 4 bases and at J to 1 base, leaving 5 bases not matched to a gene. Germline-derived CDR1 and CDR2 are SEHNR and FQNEAQ (reference sequence).

The chain recombines TRBV15 with TRBJ1-1; no clear D. V dropped 2 bases and J dropped 7 bases, with 11 bases sitting between them. Germline-derived CDR1 and CDR2 are LNHNV and YYDKDF (reference sequence). CDR3 size: 13 residues. CDR3 in amino acids: CATSRPQQVEAFF. CDR3 bases: TGTGCCACCAGCAGACCACAGCAGGTTGAAGCTTTCTTT.

This clonotype was seen at least ten times. The chain employs TRBV7-2 and TRBJ2-7; TRBD1 matches at 8 bases. V shed 4 bases, J shed 5 bases, and the junction held 4 bases outside the gene matches. Germline assignment: CDR1 SGHTA and CDR2 FQGNSA. The CDR3 sequence is 13 residues long. Here the CDR3 reads CASSSRQGHEQYV. For the CDR3, the DNA is TGTGCCAGCAGCTCTAGACAGGGGCACGAGCAGTACGTC.

The chain uses TRBV12-3 or TRBV12-4 and TRBJ2-1; TRBD2 matches 9 bases. This CDR3 has 17 amino acids. V was clipped by 4 bases and J by 3 bases; unmatched bases: 10. This CDR3 is CASSSAGRGGFYNEQFF. The DNA of the CDR3 is TGTGCCAGCAGTTCCGCCGGGCGGGGGGGATTCTACAATGAGCAGTTCTTC.

The chain uses TRBV5-6 and TRBJ1-6; 8 bases agree with TRBD1. The CDR3 has 14 residues. V trimming: 3 bases; J trimming: 8 bases; junction bases outside the gene matches: 4. Germline V gene lookup returns CDR1 SGHDT and CDR2 YYEEEE. The CDR3 DNA is TGTGCCAGCAGCTGGACAGGGAATGATTCACCCCTCCACTTT. The encoded protein is CASSWTGNDSPLHF.

The chain has TRBV4-3 and TRBJ1-2, with D perhaps matching TRBD1 (5 bases). The germline gives CDR1 LGHNA, CDR2 YSLEER. This CDR3 has 18 amino acids. V was pared by 0 bases and J by 1 base, with 18 bases between. CDR3: CASSQDHLAGLHNYGYTF. The CDR3 DNA is TGCGCCAGCAGCCAAGATCATTTGGCAGGGTTACATAACTATGGCTACACCTTC.

The chain combines TRBV29-1 with TRBJ1-5; 9 bases line up with TRBD1. This CDR3 spans 13 amino acids. CDR1 and CDR2 from the germline V gene are SQVTM and ANQGSEA. The V gene end was trimmed by 4 bases and the J gene end by 6 bases; junction bases not matched to a gene: 4. CDR3 bases: TGCAGCGTTGGTGTACAGGGGGCTCAGCCCCAGCATTTT. It is translated as CSVGVQGAQPQHF.

The gene calls are TRBV6-2 or TRBV6-3 and TRBJ1-1; no clear D gene. Between the trimmed V and J ends, which lost 0 bases and 8 bases, there was a span of 10 bases. The CDR3 runs 13 residues. Germline CDR1 and CDR2: MNHEY and SVGEGT. In nucleotides, the CDR3 is TGTGCCAGCAGTTACTCCCCCAAAGGAGAAGCTTTCTTT. It codes for CASSYSPKGEAFF.

This clonotype occurred a few times. V and J are TRBV7-9 and TRBJ1-5, with D possibly TRBD1 on 6 matching bases. Germline loops: CDR1 SEHNR, CDR2 FQNEAQ (reference sequence). V lost 5 bases to trimming and J lost 1 base, with 9 bases between them. The CDR3 totals 14 residues. CDR3 amino acids: CASSVGQSNQPQHF. The CDR3 DNA sequence: TGTGCCAGCAGCGTCGGACAGAGCAATCAGCCCCAGCATTTT.